The sequence of this T cell receptor beta chain was determined in a study of beta chain features in type 1 diabetes. Broader study findings: The naive, central memory and Treg TCRB repertoires looked more alike in patients than they did in healthy donors. Significant though moderate, a shortening of TCRB CDR3s appeared in all four CD4+ subsets of Type 1 diabetes patients. Insertion counts at VDJ junctions were lower in type 1 diabetes patients, who also showed more deletions there.

V was clipped by 8 bases and J by 5 bases, with 19 bases between them. Germline CDR1 reads MGHDK; CDR2 reads SYGVNS. The CDR3 is 15 amino acids. With regard to this clone: Its antigen remains unidentified.

Since all of the isolated RNA was reverse transcribed, expressed TCRB transcripts were what got sequenced. Each sample of naive, central memory or regulatory T cells had, on average, around 4 million reads. This table comes from immunoSEQ multiplex PCR, and its TCRdb copy is limited to in-frame clones, with some not included. This sample has tens of thousands of clones; approximately 70% occur once, and the top ten carry more than 2%. Sequenced: Tregs from blood. This clonotype originated in a woman in her late teens or twenties with type 1 diabetes. V usage is TRBV25-1 and J usage is TRBJ1-3; D call uncertain. CDR3 sequence: CASVAGQASRNTIYF. CDR3 bases: TGTGCCAGCGTTGCGGGTCAGGCTTCGAGAAACACCATATATTTT.